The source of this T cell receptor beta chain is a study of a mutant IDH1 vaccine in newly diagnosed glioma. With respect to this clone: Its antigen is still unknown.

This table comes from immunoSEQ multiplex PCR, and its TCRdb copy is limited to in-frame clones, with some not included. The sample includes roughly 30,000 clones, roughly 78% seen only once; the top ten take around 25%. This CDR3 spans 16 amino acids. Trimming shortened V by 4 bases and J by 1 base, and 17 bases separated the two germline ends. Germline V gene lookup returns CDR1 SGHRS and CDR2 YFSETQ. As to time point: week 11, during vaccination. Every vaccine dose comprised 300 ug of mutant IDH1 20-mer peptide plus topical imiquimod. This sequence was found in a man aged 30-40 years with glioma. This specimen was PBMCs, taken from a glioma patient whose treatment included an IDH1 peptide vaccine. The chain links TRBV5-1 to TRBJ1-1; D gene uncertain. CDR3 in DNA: TGCGCCAGCAGCGCCCCGGAAGGAGACCCGAACACTGAAGCTTTCTTT. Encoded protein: CASSAPEGDPNTEAFF.